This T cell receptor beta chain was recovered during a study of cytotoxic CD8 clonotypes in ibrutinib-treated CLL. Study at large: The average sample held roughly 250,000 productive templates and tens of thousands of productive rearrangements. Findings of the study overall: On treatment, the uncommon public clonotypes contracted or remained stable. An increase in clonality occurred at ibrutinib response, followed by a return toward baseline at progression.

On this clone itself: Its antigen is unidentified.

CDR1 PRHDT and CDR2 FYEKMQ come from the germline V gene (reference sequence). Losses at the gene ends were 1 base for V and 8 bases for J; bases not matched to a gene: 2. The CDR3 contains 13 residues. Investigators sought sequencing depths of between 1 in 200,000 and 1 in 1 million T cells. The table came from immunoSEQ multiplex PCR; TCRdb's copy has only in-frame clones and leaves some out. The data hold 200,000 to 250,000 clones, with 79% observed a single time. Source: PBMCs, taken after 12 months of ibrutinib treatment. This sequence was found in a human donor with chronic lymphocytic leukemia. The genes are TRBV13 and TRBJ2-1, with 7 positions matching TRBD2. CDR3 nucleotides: TGTGCCAGCAGCTTAGTACGGGGGGATGAGCAGTTCTTC. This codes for CASSLVRGDEQFF.